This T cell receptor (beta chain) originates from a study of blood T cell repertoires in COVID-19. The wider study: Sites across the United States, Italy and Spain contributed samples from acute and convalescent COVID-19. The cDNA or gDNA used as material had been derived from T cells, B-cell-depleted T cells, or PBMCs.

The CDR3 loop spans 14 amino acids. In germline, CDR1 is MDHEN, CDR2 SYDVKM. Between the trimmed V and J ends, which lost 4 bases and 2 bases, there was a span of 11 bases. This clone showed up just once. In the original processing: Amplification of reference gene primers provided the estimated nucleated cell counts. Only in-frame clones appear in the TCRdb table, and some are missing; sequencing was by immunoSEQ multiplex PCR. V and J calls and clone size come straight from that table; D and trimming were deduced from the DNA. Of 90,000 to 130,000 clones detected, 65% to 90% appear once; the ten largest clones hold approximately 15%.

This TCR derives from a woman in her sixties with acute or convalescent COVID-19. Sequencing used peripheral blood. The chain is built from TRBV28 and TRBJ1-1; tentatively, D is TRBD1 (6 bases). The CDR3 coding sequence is TGTGCCAGCAGTTCCGCCGGGACAAACACTGAAGCTTTCTTT. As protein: CASSSAGTNTEAFF.